These 30 T cell receptor beta chains share one sample of origin, sequenced in a study of PD-1 blockade in mismatch repair-deficient tumors. Only in-frame clones appear in the TCRdb table, and some are missing; sequencing was by immunoSEQ multiplex PCR. The data hold some 84,000 clones, with over 70% observed a single time. This material consisted of peripheral blood, taken 12 weeks after starting pembrolizumab. These TCRs come from an adult with mismatch repair-deficient cancer.

The V and J genes are TRBV7-2 and TRBJ2-1, with D unresolved. The V gene lost 1 base and the J gene lost 9 bases, with 4 bases spanning the gap. From germline, CDR1 is SGHTA and CDR2 FQGNSA. The CDR3 is made up of 11 amino acids. This CDR3 reads CASSLVVEQFF. The CDR3 region has the DNA TGTGCCAGCAGCTTAGTGGTTGAGCAGTTCTTC.

The CDR3 spells CASSLGSRGNTGELFF. Written as DNA, the CDR3 is TGTGCCAGCAGCTTAGGTTCTAGAGGGAACACCGGGGAGCTGTTTTTT. This rearrangement joins TRBV5-4 to TRBJ2-2; D ambiguous. The germline V gene encodes CDR1 SGHNT and CDR2 YYREEE (reference sequence). The CDR3 has 16 residues. Trimming pared 2 bases from V and 1 base from J, leaving 12 bases between.

Only a few counts were recorded for this clone. V gene TRBV7-8 combines with J gene TRBJ2-7, with D possibly matching TRBD2 (6 bases). V dropped 4 bases and J dropped 0 bases, with 16 bases sitting between them. The CDR3 has 16 amino acids. CDR1 and CDR2 (germline): SGHVS, FQNEAQ. CDR3 sequence: CASSSAGLSSSYEQYF. The CDR3 DNA reads as TGTGCCAGCAGCTCCGCGGGACTCAGCAGCTCCTACGAGCAGTACTTC.

The chain combines TRBV5-6 with TRBJ1-1; 8 bases fit TRBD1. Germline values: CDR1 SGHDT, CDR2 YYEEEE. Losses at the gene ends were 0 bases for V and 10 bases for J; bases not matched to a gene: 5. CDR3 size: 13 residues. CDR3 sequence reads: CASSLDRTGSAFF. DNA for the CDR3: TGTGCCAGCAGCTTGGATCGGACAGGGTCAGCTTTCTTT.

The chain carries TRBV19 and TRBJ2-2; D call uncertain. The germline gives CDR1 LNHDA, CDR2 SQIVND (reference sequence). V lost 7 bases, J lost 4 bases, and 10 bases lay in between. CDR3 length: 13 residues. CDR3 protein: CASNARITGELFF. DNA of the CDR3: TGTGCCAGTAATGCCAGGATCACCGGGGAGCTGTTTTTT.

This sequence joins TRBV6-1 and TRBJ1-4; the D gene is possibly TRBD1 (5 bases). Trimming stripped 8 bases from V and 4 bases from J, with 14 bases between. Looked up from germline, CDR1 is MNHNS and CDR2 is SASEGT. The CDR3 length is 14 residues. CDR3 protein: CASDGLRGNEKLFF. In DNA form, the CDR3 reads TGTGCCAGCGACGGATTGAGGGGTAATGAAAAACTGTTTTTT.

The chain combines TRBV27 with TRBJ1-1, with D possibly TRBD1 on 6 matching bases. V lost 3 bases, J lost 4 bases, and 15 bases lay in between. This CDR3 spans 15 amino acids. CDR1 MNHEY and CDR2 SMNVEV come from the germline V gene (reference sequence). DNA of the CDR3: TGTGCCAGCAGTTTTATGAGGGGGGCCTTCACTGAAGCTTTCTTT. This encodes CASSFMRGAFTEAFF.

The V and J genes are TRBV7-9 and TRBJ1-4; no firm D call. Germline values: CDR1 SEHNR, CDR2 FQNEAQ (reference sequence). This CDR3 region has 17 residues. V shed 4 bases and J shed 4 bases, with 19 bases lying between them. CDR3 DNA sequence: TGTGCCAGCAGCTACCCCCCTTTGACGGAGGGTAATGAAAAACTGTTTTTT. Translated, it gives CASSYPPLTEGNEKLFF.

The rearrangement joins TRBV5-1 to TRBJ2-2; 9 bases are a match to TRBD2. There are 16 residues in the CDR3. Looked up from germline, CDR1 is SGHRS and CDR2 is YFSETQ. V trimming: 2 bases; J trimming: 1 base; junction bases outside the gene matches: 3. CDR3 residues: CASSLLAGVNTGELFF. The DNA for the CDR3 is TGCGCCAGCAGCTTATTAGCGGGAGTGAACACCGGGGAGCTGTTTTTT.

The J gene is TRBJ1-4, the V gene TRBV6-5, with 8 bases that match TRBD1. This CDR3 contains 16 residues. The V gene end was trimmed by 0 bases and the J gene end by 7 bases; junction bases not matched to a gene: 7. In germline, CDR1 is MNHEY, CDR2 SVGAGI. CDR3: CASSYSTGARIEKLFF. The CDR3 DNA sequence: TGTGCCAGCAGTTACTCGACAGGGGCCCGAATTGAAAAACTGTTTTTT.

The chain has TRBV9 and TRBJ2-3; no clear D. V shed 3 bases and J shed 6 bases, with 20 bases lying between them. The germline V gene has CDR1 SGDLS and CDR2 YYNGEE. This CDR3 has 16 amino acids. The CDR3 sequence: CASSAFFGPRSDTQYF. CDR3 nucleotides: TGTGCCAGCAGCGCCTTTTTCGGCCCCAGGTCGGATACGCAGTATTTT.

In this sample, this clone turned up once. The rearrangement links TRBV19 to TRBJ2-2, with a possible D match to TRBD1 (6 bases). The CDR3 consists of 13 residues. Germline CDR1 LNHDA, CDR2 SQIVND (reference sequence). The V and J ends lost 9 bases and 1 base respectively, with 9 bases between them. CDR3 nucleotides: TGTGCCAGCCCGGGACAGAACACCGGGGAGCTGTTTTTT. Protein product: CASPGQNTGELFF.

This clone has a single count. The J gene is TRBJ1-5, the V gene TRBV4-1, with a tentative D call TRBD1 (6 bases). The CDR3 is made up of 16 amino acids. Between the trimmed V and J ends, which lost 6 bases and 8 bases, there was a span of 23 bases. Germline-derived CDR1 and CDR2 are MGHRA and YSYEKL. The CDR3 is CASSREPGQTLEPQHF. The DNA of the CDR3 is TGCGCCAGCAGTCGCGAACCAGGACAGACCTTGGAGCCCCAGCATTTT.

This clone was counted between two and nine times. The chain uses TRBV27 and TRBJ2-1; D gene unclear. CDR3 size: 13 residues. V lost 0 bases and J 2 bases, leaving 2 bases between the germline ends. Per germline, CDR1 MNHEY and CDR2 SMNVEV (reference sequence). The CDR3 DNA reads TGTGCCAGCAGTTTATCGACCTACAATGAGCAGTTCTTC. Its protein is CASSLSTYNEQFF.

This clone was counted once. The chain combines TRBV5-6 with TRBJ2-2; 8 bases match TRBD1. V was pared by 3 bases and J by 6 bases, with 16 bases of the junction left unmatched. CDR3 length equals 18 residues. Germline CDR1 and CDR2: SGHDT and YYEEEE. CDR3 in amino acids: CASSYGDRGTRMAGELFF. The CDR3 nucleotides are TGTGCCAGCAGCTACGGTGACAGGGGAACTAGGATGGCCGGGGAGCTGTTTTTT. The full variable domain, its missing parts supplied by reference TRBV5-6 and TRBJ2-2, is DAGVTQSPTHLIKTRGQQVTLRCSPKSGHDTVSWYQQALGQGPQFIFQYYEEEERQRGNFPDRFSGHQFPNYSSELNVNALLLGDSALYLCASSYGDRGTRMAGELFFGEGSRLTVL.

This chain joins TRBV20-1 and TRBJ1-2; D is uncertain. With 3 bases removed from V and 4 bases from J, the gap between germline ends came to 6 bases. The CDR3 is 11 residues long. Germline CDR1 DFQATT, CDR2 SNEGSKA (reference sequence). CDR3 protein: CSARSLYGYTF. For the CDR3, the DNA is TGCAGTGCTAGGTCACTCTATGGCTACACCTTC.

The chain combines TRBV30 with TRBJ2-6, with no clear D. CDR3 length: 13 residues. Trimming shortened V by 0 bases and J by 4 bases, and 4 bases separated the two germline ends. The germline V gene has CDR1 GTSNPN and CDR2 SVGIG (reference sequence). The CDR3 here is CAWSVAGANVLTF. CDR3 coding DNA: TGTGCCTGGAGTGTAGCGGGGGCCAACGTCCTGACTTTC.

The sample holds one count of this clone. The chain couples TRBV6-1 to TRBJ1-1; D is perhaps TRBD1 (6 bases). The germline V and J ends were trimmed by 6 bases and 7 bases, with 12 bases remaining between them. Germline assignment: CDR1 MNHNS and CDR2 SASEGT. This CDR3 comprises 12 residues. The DNA of the CDR3 is TGTGCCAGCAGAACAGGGTCCAATGAAGCTTTCTTT. Its protein is CASRTGSNEAFF.

This chain links TRBV27 with TRBJ1-1; a weak D match, TRBD1 (5 bases). Germline V gives CDR1 MNHEY, CDR2 SMNVEV (reference sequence). This CDR3 has 11 amino acids. V was cut by 4 bases and J by 10 bases, with 10 bases left in between. The CDR3 is CASSSRGGAFF. CDR3 DNA: TGTGCCAGCAGTTCCCGGGGCGGAGCTTTCTTT.

The chain uses TRBV11-2 and TRBJ2-7; D is uncertain. Germline V gene lookup returns CDR1 SGHAT and CDR2 FQNNGV. The V and J ends lost 1 base and 6 bases respectively, with 1 base between them. The CDR3 runs to 10 residues. The CDR3 DNA is TGTGCCAGCAGCTTAGTCGAGCAGTACTTC. It codes for CASSLVEQYF.

V is TRBV19 and J is TRBJ2-3, with 13 bases matching TRBD2. The junction had 6 bases not matched to a gene; V was cut back by 5 bases and J by 4 bases. The CDR3 has 16 amino acids. The germline V gene encodes CDR1 LNHDA and CDR2 SQIVND (reference sequence). DNA for the CDR3: TGTGCCAGTAGTCCCGGACTAGCGGGAGCGGCAGATACGCAGTATTTT. Its translation: CASSPGLAGAADTQYF.

This clone was found once. The J gene is TRBJ2-7, the V gene TRBV2, with 9 positions matching TRBD1. The CDR3 totals 14 residues. After removal of 6 bases from V and 4 bases from J, the junction contained 7 bases not matched to a gene. Germline CDR1 is SNHLY and CDR2 is FYNNEI. The CDR3 loop reads CASRAGTGFYEQYF. DNA for the CDR3: TGTGCCAGCAGAGCCGGGACAGGGTTTTACGAGCAGTACTTC.

The gene calls are TRBV18 and TRBJ1-1, with D tentatively TRBD1 (6 bases). Per germline, CDR1 KGHSH and CDR2 LQKENI. Trimming shortened V by 3 bases and J by 3 bases, and 14 bases separated the two germline ends. This CDR3 region has 15 residues. The CDR3 region is CASSPLTGMDTEAFF. CDR3 sequence (DNA): TGTGCCAGCTCACCTTTAACAGGGATGGACACTGAAGCTTTCTTT.

The J gene is TRBJ2-7, the V gene TRBV5-6; D unclear. This CDR3 comprises 14 residues. Per germline, CDR1 SGHDT and CDR2 YYEEEE. The V end was cut by 2 bases, the J end by 3 bases, with 12 bases between. The CDR3 spells CASSLGSLIYEQYF. The CDR3, as DNA: TGTGCCAGCAGCTTAGGGTCTCTGATCTACGAGCAGTACTTC.

The chain is built from TRBV7-2 and TRBJ2-3; TRBD1 or TRBD2 may be the D gene (6 bases each). CDR1 is SGHTA, CDR2 FQGNSA, per germline. Trimming removed 4 bases from V and 8 bases from J, with 19 bases in between. The CDR3 has 15 residues. The CDR3, as DNA: TGTGCCAGCAGCTCCCCGGGGGCCAGACAAGGTACGCAGTATTTT. It translates to CASSSPGARQGTQYF.

The chain links TRBV4-1 to TRBJ1-5; 12 positions match TRBD1. This CDR3 has 15 residues. After removal of 3 bases from V and 6 bases from J, the junction contained 3 bases not matched to a gene. Germline V gene sequence: CDR1 MGHRA, CDR2 YSYEKL. Written as DNA, the CDR3 is TGCGCCAGCAGCCAGGGACAGGGGGCCAGTCAGCCCCAGCATTTT. Its translation: CASSQGQGASQPQHF.

The rearrangement links TRBV27 to TRBJ2-7; D is undetermined. The CDR3 contains 13 residues. The V and J ends lost 8 bases and 2 bases respectively, with 13 bases between them. Germline CDR1 MNHEY, CDR2 SMNVEV (reference sequence). The CDR3 DNA reads as TGTGCCAGCGCACGGCGCCCGACCTACGAGCAGTACTTC. This encodes CASARRPTYEQYF.

The gene calls are TRBV30 and TRBJ1-2, with 8 positions matching TRBD1. The V and J ends lost 3 bases and 4 bases, in that order; junction bases with no gene match: 4. The CDR3 is made up of 13 amino acids. Germline V gene data show CDR1 as GTSNPN and CDR2 as SVGIG (reference sequence). The CDR3 loop is CAWSDQGAYGYTF. CDR3 sequence (DNA): TGTGCCTGGAGCGACCAGGGGGCCTATGGCTACACCTTC.

This chain joins TRBV9 and TRBJ2-7; 10 bases are a match to TRBD1. Germline-derived CDR1 and CDR2 are SGDLS and YYNGEE. V shed 4 bases, J shed 5 bases, and the junction held 9 bases outside the gene matches. CDR3 length: 15 amino acids. The CDR3 region is CASSPQGTGVDEQYF. DNA for the CDR3: TGTGCCAGCAGCCCCCAAGGGACAGGGGTAGACGAGCAGTACTTC. Drawing the rest from reference TRBV9 and TRBJ2-7, the complete variable domain is DSGVTQTPKHLITATGQRVTLRCSPRSGDLSVYWYQQSLDQGLQFLIQYYNGEERAKGNILERFSAQQFPDLHSELNLSSLELGDSALYFCASSPQGTGVDEQYFGPGTRLTVT.

The chain recombines TRBV2 with TRBJ2-7, with D perhaps matching TRBD1 (6 bases). Per the germline V gene, CDR1 is SNHLY and CDR2 is FYNNEI. Trimming removed 3 bases at V and 2 bases at J, with 14 bases between. The CDR3 covers 15 residues. The CDR3 sequence is CASSDRDNTPYEQYF. CDR3 sequence (DNA): TGTGCCAGCAGTGATCGGGACAATACCCCCTACGAGCAGTACTTC.